The entry below describes one T cell receptor (beta chain). This clone has a single count. Its antigen is unknown. Per-base quality was not reported, and no clone a single base away is much larger than it. The sample originates from a study of OX40 agonist ivuxolimab in advanced cancers. About the investigation overall: Ivuxolimab was an agonistic, fully human IgG2 monoclonal antibody directed against OX40 (CD134), a costimulatory receptor. Intravenous ivuxolimab was administered to patients every 2 weeks at six dose levels: 0.01, 0.1, 0.3, 1.5, 3 and 10 mg/kg. Of the 50 or so patients in dose escalation, about 20 had hepatocellular carcinoma, some 15 had melanoma, 9 had renal cell carcinoma and 9 had head and neck cancer. In the dose-escalation cohort, more than 80% of patients were male, and the mean age was approximately 60 years with a range of about 20 to 90. Patients were allowed to have had prior anti-PD-1, anti-PD-L1 or anti-CTLA-4 therapy, and approximately 43% of the dose-escalation patients had previously received checkpoint inhibitors. Three dose-escalation patients achieved partial responses, one with hepatocellular carcinoma and two with cutaneous melanoma. The purpose of peripheral TCRbeta sequencing was to test whether ivuxolimab changed TCR sequence diversity and led to clonal T-cell expansion. The monotherapy dose-escalation portion (N of about 50 patients) of the phase I ivuxolimab trial is reported in the paper.

Overall study outcomes, separate from this receptor: At doses from 0.1 to 3.0 mg/kg, clonal expansion was seen in both CD4+ and CD8+ blood T cells between baseline and week 6. In the 0.1-3.0 mg/kg groups, partial responders had among the lowest normalized peripheral clonal expansion, particularly in CD8+ T cells. Low levels of normalized T-cell clonal expansion were also seen in some nonresponding patients. The antigen specificity of the clonally expanded peripheral T cells was not determined. After ivuxolimab, expanded clones were on average more numerous among CD8+ T cells than among CD4+ T cells.

Reading from cysteine to phenylalanine, the CDR3 counts 16 amino acids. The only DNA kept is the CDR3, 48 bases in frame from the first base. The V and J ends are trimmed by 4 bases and 5 bases, leaving 20 bases between them. CDR1 and CDR2 are drawn from the germline V gene: MNHNS, SASEGT. Patients with a history of autoimmune disease or receiving systemic immunosuppression were excluded from the trial. Peripheral blood for TCR sequencing was collected from all dose cohorts at baseline, on cycle 4 day 1, and on cycle 7 day 1. Samples came from an open-label, multicenter, first-in-human phase I dose-escalation trial of ivuxolimab. Adults with locally advanced or metastatic head and neck squamous cell, hepatocellular, melanoma or renal cell carcinoma were enrolled in the trial. Before TCR sequencing, CD4+ T cells and CD8+ T cells from peripheral blood were sorted into separate populations. For sequencing of the TCRbeta CDR3 region, genomic DNA was extracted from the sorted cells. TCRbeta CDR3 regions were sequenced using the immunoSEQ Assay. TCRdb retrieved this table from immuneACCESS and kept in-frame rearrangements only. Not all clones are present; in checked studies, unresolved V genes account for under half, and no reason is known for the remainder. The sample table shows about 49,000 clones, and about 88% are seen once. The ten largest clones add up to around 1.1% of the sample.

This TCR derives from an adult with an advanced solid tumor such as melanoma, head and neck, liver or kidney cancer. The sequenced sample was CD4+ or CD8+ T cells sorted from blood, obtained in a trial of the OX40 agonist ivuxolimab. The sequence links TRBV6-1 to TRBJ2-5; the D segment cannot be called with confidence. CDR3 protein: CASSALSLGMSETQYF. The DNA is TGTGCCAGCAGTGCCTTAAGCTTGGGCATGTCGGAGACCCAGTACTTC.